This T cell receptor (beta chain) was documented in a study of T cells expressing NK-cell markers. Study-wide results and limits: Six or seven donors carried dominant NKG2C+ clonotypes that made up roughly 1.0-7.5% of their CD8+ T cells.

About this clonotype: Its cognate antigen is unknown.

What made the TCR beta cDNA was 5'RACE template switching with UMIs. TCRdb re-analyzed the 5' RACE reads; it lists each CDR3 protein once, without DNA. The data show about 140,000 distinct CDR3 sequences, and the top ten clones hold around 12%. Sequences were obtained from blood T cells: a sorted CD56 or NKG2C T cell subset, CD4+ or CD8+ T cells, or bulk PBMC T cells (not recorded which). This TCR was recovered from a man younger than 35 in good health.

The CDR3 loop reads CASSEQGGYGYTF. The chain employs TRBV7-6 and TRBJ1-2; TCRdb gives TRBD1 as the D gene, but with no DNA this cannot be confirmed. Germline V gives CDR1 SGHVS, CDR2 FNYEAQ. This CDR3 spans 13 amino acids. Drawing the rest from reference TRBV7-6 and TRBJ1-2, the complete variable domain is GAGVSQSPRYKVTKRGQDVALRCDPISGHVSLYWYRQALGQGPEFLTYFNYEAQQDKSGLPNDRFSAERPEGSISTLTIQRTEQRDSAMYRCASSEQGGYGYTFGSGTRLTVV.